The 13 T cell receptor beta chains given below trace back to one sample, sequenced in a study of beta chain features in type 1 diabetes. The isolated RNA, all of it, was reverse transcribed, so expressed TCRB transcripts were what got sequenced. Data came from immunoSEQ multiplex PCR; TCRdb stores just in-frame clones and leaves some out. The sample carries about 930,000 clones, roughly 16% recorded once. The sequenced sample consisted of naive CD4+ T cells from blood. Source of these receptors: a woman aged 18-35 years in good health.

There are a few counts of this clone. This sequence joins TRBV7-2 and TRBJ2-1, with 9 bases that match TRBD1. J lost 4 bases, V lost 4 bases, and 17 bases had no gene match. This CDR3 has 19 residues. Germline-derived CDR1 and CDR2 are SGHTA and FQGNSA. In DNA, the CDR3 is TGTGCCAGCAGCTCTTATAGCAAACCGGGACAGGGCGCGTACAATGAGCAGTTCTTC. This encodes CASSSYSKPGQGAYNEQFF.

This clone has just a few counts. V usage is TRBV28 and J usage is TRBJ2-7; maybe TRBD2 (5 bases). The germline CDR1 and CDR2 sequences are MDHEN and SYDVKM. The V and J ends lost 7 bases and 7 bases respectively, with 8 bases between them. This CDR3 region has 10 residues. CDR3 nucleotide sequence: TGTGCCAGCATCGGGGAGGAGCAGTACTTC. Amino acid sequence: CASIGEEQYF.

This clone was counted a few times. This sequence joins TRBV11-2 and TRBJ2-5, with TRBD2 matching 10 bases. The length of the CDR3 is 15 residues. CDR1 and CDR2 (germline): SGHAT, FQNNGV. The J segment lost 1 base and the V segment lost 5 bases, leaving 4 bases of the junction unmatched. CDR3 residues: CASSEGTSVQETQYF. CDR3 nucleotide sequence: TGTGCCAGCAGCGAGGGGACTAGCGTCCAAGAGACCCAGTACTTC. Full variable domain (outside the CDR3, taken from reference TRBV11-2 and TRBJ2-5): EAGVAQSPRYKIIEKRQSVAFWCNPISGHATLYWYQQILGQGPKLLIQFQNNGVVDDSQLPKDRFSAERLKGVDSTLKIQPAKLEDSAVYLCASSEGTSVQETQYFGPGTRLLVL.

There are a few counts of this clone. This may come from a read error, since a much larger clone is one base off. Other DNA variants within this sample encode the same CDR3. The chain has TRBV7-2 and TRBJ1-1, with D possibly matching TRBD1 (6 bases). V lost 5 bases, J lost 1 base, and 8 bases lay in between. The CDR3 has 13 amino acids. Germline lookup yields CDR1 SGHTA and CDR2 FQGNSA. The CDR3 sequence is CASSAQGNTEAFF. The CDR3 coding sequence is TGTGCCAGCAGCGCACAGGGGAACACTGAAGCTTTCTTT.

There are a few counts of this clone. The V call is TRBV15, the J call TRBJ2-2; 10 bases align to TRBD2. V dropped 3 bases and J dropped 6; count of bases not matched to a gene: 10. The germline CDR1 and CDR2 sequences are LNHNV and YYDKDF (reference sequence). This CDR3 spans 17 amino acids. CDR3 in amino acids: CATSSHLSGRTAGELFF. For the CDR3, the DNA is TGTGCCACCAGCAGTCATCTTAGCGGGAGGACGGCCGGGGAGCTGTTTTTT.

The rearrangement uses TRBV5-1 and TRBJ2-1; D not certain. Trimming took 0 bases from V and 3 from J, leaving 13 bases between them. There are 16 residues in the CDR3. Germline assignment: CDR1 SGHRS and CDR2 YFSETQ. The CDR3, as DNA: TGCGCCAGCAGCTTGGTGACCCCTAAGGACTACAATGAGCAGTTCTTC. Residues: CASSLVTPKDYNEQFF. The full variable domain, rest sourced from reference TRBV5-1 and TRBJ2-1, is KAGVTQTPRYLIKTRGQQVTLSCSPISGHRSVSWYQQTPGQGLQFLFEYFSETQRNKGNFPGRFSGRQFSNSRSEMNVSTLELGDSALYLCASSLVTPKDYNEQFFGPGTRLTVL.

The rearrangement uses TRBV5-8 and TRBJ1-2; 10 bases agree with TRBD1. V dropped 2 bases and J dropped 3; count of bases not matched to a gene: 19. Germline loops: CDR1 SGHTS, CDR2 YDEGEE. The CDR3 consists of 20 residues. The CDR3 loop is CASSFPRITRDRGPDYGYTF. The CDR3 DNA sequence: TGTGCCAGCAGCTTCCCGCGGATTACCCGGGACAGGGGCCCTGACTATGGCTACACCTTC.

The chain links TRBV27 to TRBJ2-2; the D is unclear. The CDR3 loop spans 14 amino acids. The germline CDR1 and CDR2 sequences are MNHEY and SMNVEV (reference sequence). Trimming removed 7 bases from V and 9 bases from J, with 18 bases in between. CDR3 bases: TGTGCCAGCAAGTGGGGTGCGCCAGACCGGGAGCTGTTTTTT. Translated, it gives CASKWGAPDRELFF.

Only a few counts were recorded for this clone. This chain joins TRBV27 and TRBJ1-5, with TRBD1 as a possible D gene (6 bases). The CDR3 extends over 14 amino acids. The V end lost 4 bases, the J end lost 9 bases, and 16 bases lay between the germline ends. Germline V gives CDR1 MNHEY, CDR2 SMNVEV (reference sequence). The CDR3 sequence is CASSSRDTLWPQHF. CDR3 nucleotides: TGTGCCAGCAGTTCCCGGGACACACTTTGGCCCCAGCATTTT.

This clone has a handful of counts. For the CDR3, the DNA is TGTGCCAGCACGGACAGTTTAAGCAATCAGCCCCAGCATTTT. As protein: CASTDSLSNQPQHF. The chain employs TRBV18 and TRBJ1-5; D is possibly TRBD1 (6 bases). V lost 8 bases and J lost 1, with 12 bases in between. Germline CDR1 and CDR2: KGHSH and LQKENI. The CDR3 is 14 residues long.

V is TRBV29-1 and J is TRBJ2-7; D is uncertain. V was clipped by 4 bases and J by 4 bases, with 17 bases between them. Germline values: CDR1 SQVTM, CDR2 ANQGSEA. CDR3 length: 14 residues. This CDR3 reads CSVVSAMGIYEQYF. The CDR3 nucleotides read TGCAGCGTTGTCAGCGCAATGGGGATATACGAGCAGTACTTC.

Here the CDR3 DNA reads TGCGCCAGCAGCTTGTACGTGGGAGGAATCAATGAGCAGTTCTTC. It translates to CASSLYVGGINEQFF. This chain links TRBV5-1 with TRBJ2-1; a possible D gene is TRBD2 (6 bases). This CDR3 is 15 amino acids long. Between the trimmed V and J ends, which lost 1 base and 6 bases, there was a span of 14 bases. The germline CDR1 and CDR2 sequences are SGHRS and YFSETQ. The full variable domain, in which reference TRBV5-1 and TRBJ2-1 provide the parts outside the CDR3, is KAGVTQTPRYLIKTRGQQVTLSCSPISGHRSVSWYQQTPGQGLQFLFEYFSETQRNKGNFPGRFSGRQFSNSRSEMNVSTLELGDSALYLCASSLYVGGINEQFFGPGTRLTVL.

This clone was counted only a few times. V and J are TRBV25-1 and TRBJ1-2; D possibly corresponds to TRBD1 (6 bases). The germline V gene has CDR1 MGHDK and CDR2 SYGVNS. Trimming took off 3 bases at V and 5 bases at J, with 22 bases between the two ends. The CDR3 loop spans 17 amino acids. In nucleotides, the CDR3 is TGTGCCAGCAGTGAGGGACTAGAGCCAGGGGTTGGGTATGGCTACACCTTC. This codes for CASSEGLEPGVGYGYTF.